This T cell receptor (beta chain) was obtained from a study of blood T cell repertoires in COVID-19. As for the study in general: The United States, Italy and Spain were the sources of the acute and convalescent COVID-19 samples.

V trimming: 4 bases; J trimming: 9 bases; junction bases outside the gene matches: 9. Germline CDR1 is SNHLY and CDR2 is FYNNEI. The CDR3 is 14 amino acids. Some clones are missing from TCRdb's copy, which holds only in-frame ones; the method was immunoSEQ multiplex PCR. The data show roughly 260,000 clones, 85% to 90% seen once. The receptor was isolated from a woman aged 30 to 39 with COVID-19, enrolled during active disease. Sequences were obtained from peripheral blood. The chain combines TRBV2 with TRBJ2-1; TRBD2 matches at 7 bases. CDR3 sequence: CASSVKRDQGEQFF. The DNA of the CDR3 is TGTGCCAGCAGTGTGAAGCGGGACCAAGGTGAGCAGTTCTTC.